This T cell receptor beta chain was documented in a study of OX40 agonist ivuxolimab in advanced cancers. Whole-study results and caveats: The antigens recognized by the expanded peripheral T cells, that is their antigen specificity, were not determined.

Method: immunoSEQ multiplex PCR; TCRdb's copy keeps in-frame clones and lacks some. This table has approximately 76,000 clones, approximately 83% appearing once. Per the germline V gene, CDR1 is SGHTA and CDR2 is FQGNSA. Between the trimmed V and J ends, which lost 5 bases and 0 bases, there was a span of 20 bases. The CDR3 totals 18 residues. On this clone: Its cognate antigen is unknown.

This sequence originates from an adult with an advanced solid tumor such as melanoma, head and neck, liver or kidney cancer. The chain joins TRBV7-2 to TRBJ1-3; a weak D match, TRBD1 (5 bases). The specimen comprised CD4+ or CD8+ T cells sorted from blood, sampled in a trial of the OX40 agonist ivuxolimab. The CDR3: CASSENRVGRGSGNTIYF. In nucleotides, the CDR3 is TGTGCCAGCAGCGAAAATAGGGTGGGACGGGGCTCTGGAAACACCATATATTTT.